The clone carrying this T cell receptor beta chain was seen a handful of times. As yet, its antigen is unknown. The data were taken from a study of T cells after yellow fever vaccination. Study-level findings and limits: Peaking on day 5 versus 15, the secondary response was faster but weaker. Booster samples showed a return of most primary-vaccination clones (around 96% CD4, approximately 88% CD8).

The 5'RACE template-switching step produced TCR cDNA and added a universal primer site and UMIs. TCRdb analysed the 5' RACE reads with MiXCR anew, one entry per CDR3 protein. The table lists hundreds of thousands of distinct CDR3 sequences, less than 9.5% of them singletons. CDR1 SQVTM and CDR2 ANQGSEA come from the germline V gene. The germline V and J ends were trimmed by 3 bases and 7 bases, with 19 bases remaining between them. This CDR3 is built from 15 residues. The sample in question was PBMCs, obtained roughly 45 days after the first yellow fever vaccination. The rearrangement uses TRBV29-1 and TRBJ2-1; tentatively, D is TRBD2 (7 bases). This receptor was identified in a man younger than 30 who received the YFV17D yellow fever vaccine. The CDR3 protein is CSVERWAGARNEQFF. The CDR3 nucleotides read TGCAGCGTTGAGCGGTGGGCGGGGGCTCGGAATGAGCAGTTCTTC.